This T cell receptor (beta chain) was identified in a study of T cells after yellow fever vaccination. Study-level information: Fractions with few cells were prepared using SMART-Seq v4 Ultra Low Input.

Study outcomes and limitations: Reappearing after the booster were most of the clones from primary vaccination (roughly 96% CD4, 88% CD8). The secondary T-cell response peaked on day 5, not day 15, but was weaker.

Comments on this clonotype: What it binds is unknown.

MiXCR, applied by TCRdb to the 5' RACE reads, yields one record per CDR3 protein. The data show about 260,000 distinct CDR3 sequences, with 5.2% seen just once and roughly 3.5% held by the top ten. The length of the CDR3 is 14 residues. V lost 4 bases and J 2 bases, leaving 12 bases between the germline ends. V is TRBV12-3 or TRBV12-4 and J is TRBJ2-7; D is perhaps TRBD1 or TRBD2 (5 bases each). Sequenced material: CD4+ T cells sorted from PBMCs, taken on the day of the yellow fever booster vaccination. This TCR was recovered from a man aged 18-30 years who received the YFV17D yellow fever vaccine. DNA for the CDR3: TGTGCCAGCAGTTCACCCGGGACCCCCTACGAGCAGTACTTC. It is translated as CASSSPGTPYEQYF.